This T cell receptor (beta chain) was captured in a study of control samples from healthy donors and cancer patients (TCRdb year 2020). Libraries came from the immunoSEQ multiplex PCR assay. TCRdb took over this immuneACCESS table, retaining in-frame rearrangements with V and J assigned. Such tables are incomplete; in checked studies, under half of the missing clones stem from an unresolved V gene, and the remainder is unexplained. The sample contains fewer than 150,000 clones, approximately 93% of them found a single time. Clones ranked in the top ten supply 7.8% of the sample. The germline V gene supplies CDR1 MDHEN and CDR2 SYDVKM. CDR3 length: 15 amino acids, cysteine to phenylalanine. Only CDR3 DNA remains: 45 bases, in frame from the first base. Relative to germline, V is 3 bases shorter and J is 7 bases shorter, with 18 bases between their ends. In regard to this clone: Its antigen is unknown. Nothing much larger sits one base from this clone, and base qualities are not available.

This sequence originates from a young woman in good health. The sequence links TRBV28 to TRBJ1-2; the D gene is possibly TRBD1, with 5 bases matching. The sample comprised blood. The bases are TGTGCCAGCAGTTTGGGACCTCCGGTTATGGGTGGCTACACCTTC. Protein translation: CASSLGPPVMGGYTF.